Listed here are 22 T cell receptor beta chains from one sample, sequenced in a study of shared clonotypes between healthy human individuals. Some clones are missing from TCRdb's copy, which holds only in-frame ones; the method was immunoSEQ multiplex PCR. The table lists under 850,000 clones, 72% of them singletons. Sequencing used memory CD4+ T cells sorted from blood. The subset was: CD45RA-negative fraction. The source of these receptors is a young woman in good health.

V gene TRBV28 combines with J gene TRBJ1-1; D possibly corresponds to TRBD1 (6 bases). V dropped 4 bases and J dropped 0 bases, with 15 bases sitting between them. Germline V gives CDR1 MDHEN, CDR2 SYDVKM. This CDR3 is 16 amino acids long. CDR3 coding DNA: TGTGCCAGCAGTTCAGGGGCCGGATGGGTGAACACTGAAGCTTTCTTT. Its translation is CASSSGAGWVNTEAFF.

The chain joins TRBV18 to TRBJ1-1; no clear D gene. The CDR3 spans 14 residues. CDR1 KGHSH and CDR2 LQKENI come from the germline V gene. The ends were cut back, 4 bases at V and 1 base at J, with 10 bases in the middle. The CDR3 here is CASSLSGENTEAFF. The CDR3, as DNA: TGTGCCAGCTCACTATCCGGCGAGAACACTGAAGCTTTCTTT.

The chain uses TRBV7-3 and TRBJ2-2; weak D call: TRBD2 (6 bases). V shed 5 bases and J shed 4 bases, with 17 bases lying between them. Germline CDR1 SGHTA, CDR2 FQGTGA. The CDR3 spans 16 residues. The CDR3 spells CASSASVGGSTGELFF. CDR3 coding DNA: TGTGCCAGCAGCGCCTCGGTCGGAGGGAGCACCGGGGAGCTGTTTTTT.

The chain has TRBV28 and TRBJ2-7; TRBD2 is a possible D gene (6 bases). The CDR3 is 14 residues long. V lost 8 bases and J 4 bases, leaving 18 bases between the germline ends. CDR1 and CDR2 (germline): MDHEN, SYDVKM. The CDR3 DNA reads TGTGCCAGCGAACGGTCGGGAGTCCCTTACGAGCAGTACTTC. Its translation is CASERSGVPYEQYF. The whole variable domain, remainder taken from reference TRBV28 and TRBJ2-7, is DVKVTQSSRYLVKRTGEKVFLECVQDMDHENMFWYRQDPGLGLRLIYFSYDVKMKEKGDIPEGYSVSREKKERFSLILESASTNQTSMYLCASERSGVPYEQYFGPGTRLTVT.

CDR3 in DNA: TGCAGCGTCGGACAGGGAACAAATCAGCCCCAGCATTTT. Amino acids: CSVGQGTNQPQHF. The chain joins TRBV29-1 to TRBJ1-5; 8 nucleotides line up with TRBD1. The CDR3 runs to 13 residues. Germline V gene lookup returns CDR1 SQVTM and CDR2 ANQGSEA. With 6 bases clipped from V and 4 bases from J, the junction kept 5 bases outside the gene matches.

A note on this clone: The sample has other DNA sequences that encode this CDR3 too. This chain connects TRBV7-9 to TRBJ2-7; D is possibly TRBD1 (5 bases). Trimming stripped 4 bases from V and 4 bases from J, with 8 bases between. There are 12 residues in the CDR3. The germline V gene encodes CDR1 SEHNR and CDR2 FQNEAQ (reference sequence). The DNA for the CDR3 is TGTGCCAGCAGCTCGGACACTTACGAGCAGTACTTC. Its translation: CASSSDTYEQYF.

The V gene is TRBV4-1, the J gene TRBJ2-7; D is perhaps TRBD2 (6 bases). The V end lost 2 bases, the J end lost 2 bases, and 13 bases lay between the germline ends. The CDR3 extends over 15 amino acids. Per germline, CDR1 MGHRA and CDR2 YSYEKL. CDR3 sequence (DNA): TGCGCCAGCAGCCAATTAGTCGGGACTCCCTACGAGCAGTACTTC. It encodes CASSQLVGTPYEQYF.

This chain links TRBV30 with TRBJ1-6; 8 bases line up with TRBD1. The CDR3 contains 15 residues. Germline V gene data show CDR1 as GTSNPN and CDR2 as SVGIG (reference sequence). Trimming at V came to 4 bases and at J to 8 bases, leaving 10 bases not matched to a gene. CDR3 residues: CAWMPRTGQYSPLHF. DNA of the CDR3: TGTGCCTGGATGCCCCGGACAGGGCAGTATTCACCCCTCCACTTT.

The chain is built from TRBV11-3 and TRBJ2-1; no reliable D call. V shed 5 bases and J shed 4 bases, with 9 bases lying between them. CDR1 is SGHNT and CDR2 is YENEEA in the germline V gene. The CDR3 sequence is 13 residues long. CDR3 bases: TGTGCCAGCAGCCCGGACCCATACAATGAGCAGTTCTTC. It specifies CASSPDPYNEQFF.

CDR3 residues: CASSVGTRRGEQFF. The CDR3 coding sequence is TGTGCCAGCAGCGTAGGGACTAGAAGAGGTGAGCAGTTCTTC. This sequence joins TRBV9 and TRBJ2-1; 7 bases align to TRBD2. The ends lost 0 bases at V and 9 bases at J; junction bases unmatched: 6. Germline V gene data show CDR1 as SGDLS and CDR2 as YYNGEE. The CDR3 covers 14 residues.

The genes are TRBV28 and TRBJ1-3, with TRBD1 as a possible D gene (5 bases). The V end lost 6 bases, the J end lost 10 bases, and 10 bases lay between the germline ends. This CDR3 is 11 amino acids long. Germline CDR1 MDHEN, CDR2 SYDVKM. The CDR3 DNA sequence: TGTGCCAGCAGGGGGGAAGGGACCATATATTTT. Its translation: CASRGEGTIYF.

This chain connects TRBV27 to TRBJ1-2; 8 nucleotides agree with TRBD1. Per the germline V gene, CDR1 is MNHEY and CDR2 is SMNVEV (reference sequence). The length of the CDR3 is 13 residues. Losses at the gene ends were 6 bases for V and 7 bases for J; bases not matched to a gene: 7. CDR3 protein: CASRLSGGGGYTF. The CDR3 DNA reads TGTGCCAGCAGACTATCAGGGGGCGGTGGCTACACCTTC.

Here the CDR3 reads CASSETQGGSYGYTF. The CDR3 nucleotides are TGTGCCAGCAGTGAAACCCAGGGGGGAAGCTATGGCTACACCTTC. The chain links TRBV2 to TRBJ1-2; 7 bases are shared with TRBD1. The CDR3 runs to 15 residues. The V gene's germline CDR1 is SNHLY and CDR2 FYNNEI. V was pared by 2 bases and J by 4 bases, with 7 bases of the junction left unmatched.

This chain joins TRBV7-2 and TRBJ2-1; 11 bases are a match to TRBD2. The germline gives CDR1 SGHTA, CDR2 FQGNSA. Germline trimming cut 2 bases from V and 9 bases from J; bases unmatched to any gene: 9. The CDR3 has 16 amino acids. In nucleotides, the CDR3 is TGTGCCAGCAGCTTACTAGCGGGAGGTCCCCGAGGTGAGCAGTTCTTC. Amino acids: CASSLLAGGPRGEQFF. Filled out from reference TRBV7-2 and TRBJ2-1, the complete variable domain reads GAGVSQSPSNKVTEKGKDVELRCDPISGHTALYWYRQSLGQGLEFLIYFQGNSAPDKSGLPSDRFSAERTGGSVSTLTIQRTQQEDSAVYLCASSLLAGGPRGEQFFGPGTRLTVL.

This chain links TRBV9 with TRBJ2-7; D is undetermined. The CDR3 covers 14 residues. V lost 1 base to trimming and J lost 0 bases, with 8 bases between them. Germline V CDR1 and CDR2: SGDLS, YYNGEE. CDR3 DNA: TGTGCCAGCAGCGTATCCGTCGGCTCCTACGAGCAGTACTTC. Residues: CASSVSVGSYEQYF.

The genes are TRBV2 and TRBJ1-1, with D tentatively TRBD1 (6 bases). Germline V lookup: CDR1 SNHLY, CDR2 FYNNEI. The CDR3 covers 13 residues. Trimming left V 9 bases short and J 1 base short, with 12 bases between. CDR3 region: CARGALGNTEAFF. CDR3 nucleotide sequence: TGTGCCAGGGGGGCCCTAGGGAACACTGAAGCTTTCTTT.

CDR3 loop: CASRENRGEQYF. The DNA for the CDR3 is TGTGCCAGCAGGGAAAACAGGGGCGAGCAGTACTTC. The gene calls are TRBV2 and TRBJ2-7, with TRBD1 matching over 7 bases. Trimming removed 6 bases from V and 6 bases from J; junction bases left unmatched: 5. CDR1 is SNHLY and CDR2 is FYNNEI in the germline V gene. The CDR3 contains 12 residues.

V usage is TRBV6-6 and J usage is TRBJ1-1, with unresolved D. The ends were cut back, 0 bases at V and 3 bases at J, with 5 bases in the middle. Looked up from germline, CDR1 is MNHNY and CDR2 is SVGAGI (reference sequence). This CDR3 has 13 residues. The CDR3 nucleotides are TGTGCCAGCAGTTACTCCACTGACACTGAAGCTTTCTTT. Protein: CASSYSTDTEAFF.

The chain links TRBV19 to TRBJ2-3; D remains unclear. This CDR3 is 14 amino acids long. V lost 6 bases and J lost 0, with 10 bases in between. Germline CDR1 and CDR2: LNHDA and SQIVND (reference sequence). In DNA, the CDR3 is TGTGCCAGTAGCCTGGGCAGTAGCACAGATACGCAGTATTTT. This encodes CASSLGSSTDTQYF.

The chain is built from TRBV19 and TRBJ2-3; TRBD1 agrees at 9 bases. CDR1 LNHDA and CDR2 SQIVND come from the germline V gene (reference sequence). J lost 2 bases, V lost 9 bases, and 9 bases had no gene match. This CDR3 spans 15 amino acids. The CDR3 nucleotides are TGTGCCAGCCAACAGGGGGCAACCTACACAGATACGCAGTATTTT. It yields the protein CASQQGATYTDTQYF.

The genes are TRBV28 and TRBJ1-5, with D perhaps TRBD1 (6 bases). This CDR3 has 16 residues. The germline V gene encodes CDR1 MDHEN and CDR2 SYDVKM. V lost 2 bases and J lost 7, with 18 bases in between. The CDR3 DNA sequence: TGTGCCAGCAGTTTAGTTTTTGGACAGAATATGCAGCCCCAGCATTTT. Its translation: CASSLVFGQNMQPQHF.

With regard to this clone: Other DNA sequences in this specimen translate into the identical CDR3. The CDR3 DNA reads as TGTGCCAGTAGTATAGGCGGTGCAACTAATGAAAAACTGTTTTTT. This gives the protein CASSIGGATNEKLFF. V gene TRBV19 combines with J gene TRBJ1-4, with D uncertain. The CDR3 has 15 residues. Germline V lookup: CDR1 LNHDA, CDR2 SQIVND (reference sequence). V lost 1 base and J lost 0, with 6 bases in between.